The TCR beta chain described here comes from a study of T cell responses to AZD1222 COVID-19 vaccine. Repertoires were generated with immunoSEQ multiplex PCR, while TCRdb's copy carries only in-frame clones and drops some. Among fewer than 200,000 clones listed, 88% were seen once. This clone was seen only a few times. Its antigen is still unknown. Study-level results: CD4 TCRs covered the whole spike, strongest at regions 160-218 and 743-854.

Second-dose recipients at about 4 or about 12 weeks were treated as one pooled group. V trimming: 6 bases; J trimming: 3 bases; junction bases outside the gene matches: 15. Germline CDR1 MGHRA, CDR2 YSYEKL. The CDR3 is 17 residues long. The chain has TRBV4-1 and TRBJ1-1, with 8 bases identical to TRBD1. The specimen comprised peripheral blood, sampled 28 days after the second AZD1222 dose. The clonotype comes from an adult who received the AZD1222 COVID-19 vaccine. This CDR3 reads CASRPGGRGRRDTEAFF. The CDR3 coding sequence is TGCGCCAGCAGGCCCGGGGGCAGGGGGCGAAGGGACACTGAAGCTTTCTTT.